These 18 T cell receptor beta chains were all obtained from the same sample, sequenced in a study of a mutant IDH1 vaccine in newly diagnosed glioma. This sample's time point: week 23, last vaccination. Vaccine doses each comprised 300 ug of mutant IDH1 20-mer peptide, with topical imiquimod. Sequencing was performed with immunoSEQ multiplex PCR; in TCRdb, only in-frame clones are kept and a portion is missing. The table shows roughly 40,000 clones, with more than 85% occurring only once. These receptors' targets are unknown. The starting material was PBMCs, obtained from a glioma patient whose treatment included an IDH1 peptide vaccine. The origin of the receptors is a man aged 45 to 65 with glioma.

The rearrangement joins TRBV28 to TRBJ1-1; tentative D call: TRBD1 (6 bases). This CDR3 spans 15 amino acids. V was trimmed by 6 bases and J by 0 bases, leaving 14 bases between them. Looked up from germline, CDR1 is MDHEN and CDR2 is SYDVKM. The CDR3 loop reads CASRVQGPMNTEAFF. In DNA, the CDR3 is TGTGCCAGCAGGGTACAGGGACCCATGAACACTGAAGCTTTCTTT.

The chain links TRBV18 to TRBJ1-6; D unclear. CDR1 KGHSH and CDR2 LQKENI come from the germline V gene. V lost 5 bases, J lost 0 bases, and 5 bases lay in between. This CDR3 spans 14 amino acids. For the CDR3, the DNA is TGTGCCAGCTCATCAAGCTCCTATAATTCACCCCTCCACTTT. Encoded protein: CASSSSSYNSPLHF.

This clone has a single count. This chain connects TRBV5-4 to TRBJ1-2, with D maybe TRBD1 (5 bases). Between the trimmed V and J ends, which lost 9 bases and 3 bases, there was a span of 9 bases. The CDR3 has 11 amino acids. From germline, CDR1 is SGHNT and CDR2 YYREEE (reference sequence). CDR3 DNA sequence: TGTGCCACACGGGGGGACTATGGCTACACCTTC. Translation: CATRGDYGYTF.

The gene calls are TRBV2 and TRBJ1-5; D not certain. The CDR3 is 14 residues long. The V gene lost 3 bases and the J gene lost 4 bases, with 10 bases spanning the gap. Germline lookup yields CDR1 SNHLY and CDR2 FYNNEI. CDR3 amino acids: CASSERRINQPQHF. The CDR3 nucleotides read TGTGCCAGCAGTGAGAGGAGAATTAATCAGCCCCAGCATTTT.

The chain uses TRBV10-2 and TRBJ2-7; 10 positions match TRBD1. Germline values: CDR1 WSHSY, CDR2 SAAADI. V shed 0 bases, J shed 4 bases, and the junction held 9 bases outside the gene matches. The CDR3 is made up of 17 amino acids. CDR3 region: CASSESAPGQGLYEQYF. Written as DNA, the CDR3 is TGCGCCAGCAGTGAGTCGGCCCCGGGACAGGGGCTATACGAGCAGTACTTC.

V gene TRBV4-2 combines with J gene TRBJ2-7; no clear D. Trimming stripped 1 base from V and 1 base from J, with 8 bases between. Germline assignment: CDR1 LGHNA and CDR2 YNFKEQ. The length of the CDR3 is 14 residues. Written as DNA, the CDR3 is TGTGCCAGCAGCCAAGTAGGCGGATCCTACGAGCAGTACTTC. Its protein product is CASSQVGGSYEQYF.

The chain combines TRBV4-1 with TRBJ1-1; possibly TRBD1 for D (6 bases). Trimming pared 1 base from V and 11 bases from J, leaving 14 bases between. The germline V gene encodes CDR1 MGHRA and CDR2 YSYEKL. The length of the CDR3 is 13 residues. CDR3 loop: CASSQGQGRVAFF. The CDR3 region has the DNA TGCGCCAGCAGCCAAGGCCAGGGGCGTGTGGCTTTCTTT.

The V gene is TRBV10-3, the J gene TRBJ1-5; D remains unclear. The CDR3 loop spans 13 amino acids. Germline V CDR1 and CDR2: ENHRY, SYGVKD. V was cut by 0 bases and J by 4 bases, with 4 bases left in between. CDR3 DNA sequence: TGTGCCATCAGTGAGTCCAGGAATCAGCCCCAGCATTTT. This codes for CAISESRNQPQHF.

The chain has TRBV7-9 and TRBJ2-2; D remains ambiguous. V lost 2 bases and J lost 13, with 11 bases in between. Germline V gene sequence: CDR1 SEHNR, CDR2 FQNEAQ (reference sequence). The CDR3 has 12 amino acids. CDR3 sequence: CASSLTAVVLFF. Written as DNA, the CDR3 is TGTGCCAGCAGCTTAACGGCGGTCGTGCTGTTTTTT.

This sequence joins TRBV5-1 and TRBJ2-3, with D perhaps TRBD2 (6 bases). Germline V gene sequence: CDR1 SGHRS, CDR2 YFSETQ. The CDR3 is made up of 15 amino acids. Trimming stripped 9 bases from V and 1 base from J, with 18 bases between. The CDR3 sequence: CATKKWGDGTDTQYF. The CDR3 coding sequence is TGCGCCACCAAGAAGTGGGGGGATGGCACAGATACGCAGTATTTT.

The chain uses TRBV5-4 and TRBJ2-5; D remains ambiguous. The length of the CDR3 is 12 residues. CDR1 is SGHNT, CDR2 YYREEE, per germline (reference sequence). Trimming shortened V by 0 bases and J by 5 bases, and 5 bases separated the two germline ends. CDR3 in amino acids: CASSLEFETQYF. CDR3 DNA: TGTGCCAGCAGCTTGGAGTTCGAGACCCAGTACTTC.

V is TRBV7-2 and J is TRBJ2-5; TRBD2 agrees at 13 bases. The length of the CDR3 is 17 residues. Germline trimming cut 1 base from V and 8 bases from J; bases unmatched to any gene: 10. Germline V lookup: CDR1 SGHTA, CDR2 FQGNSA. The CDR3 is CASSLGGTSGTASTQYF. In DNA form, the CDR3 reads TGTGCCAGCAGCTTAGGGGGGACTAGCGGGACTGCATCAACCCAGTACTTC.

This clone was seen once. The chain couples TRBV30 to TRBJ2-2; a weak D match, TRBD1 (5 bases). The V gene's germline CDR1 is GTSNPN and CDR2 SVGIG (reference sequence). V lost 4 bases, J lost 5 bases, and 14 bases lay in between. This CDR3 region has 14 residues. CDR3 sequence: CAWTRGWVTGELFF. The CDR3 nucleotides are TGTGCCTGGACAAGGGGTTGGGTTACCGGGGAGCTGTTTTTT.

The genes are TRBV29-1 and TRBJ1-2, with a possible D match to TRBD1 (6 bases). The CDR3 loop spans 14 amino acids. The germline V gene encodes CDR1 SQVTM and CDR2 ANQGSEA. The V and J ends lost 6 bases and 7 bases respectively, with 21 bases between them. CDR3 DNA sequence: TGCAGCGTCCCGGGGGCAGGGGCCAGTGGTGGCTACACCTTC. Translated: CSVPGAGASGGYTF.

The rearrangement joins TRBV5-1 to TRBJ1-1; perhaps TRBD1 as D (5 bases). This CDR3 contains 15 residues. Germline assignment: CDR1 SGHRS and CDR2 YFSETQ. The germline V and J ends were trimmed by 0 bases and 0 bases, with 9 bases remaining between them. The CDR3 DNA sequence: TGCGCCAGCAGCTTGGAAAGGGGACTGAACACTGAAGCTTTCTTT. As protein: CASSLERGLNTEAFF.

This chain connects TRBV7-9 to TRBJ2-1; D is perhaps TRBD2 (5 bases). CDR1 is SEHNR and CDR2 is FQNEAQ in the germline V gene (reference sequence). The CDR3 totals 12 residues. V was shortened by 5 bases and J by 9 bases, with 11 bases between the two germline ends. CDR3 sequence reads: CASSPSRGEQFF. DNA for the CDR3: TGTGCCAGCAGCCCCAGCCGGGGTGAGCAGTTCTTC. The full variable domain, with the rest looked up from reference TRBV7-9 and TRBJ2-1, is DTGVSQNPRHKITKRGQNVTFRCDPISEHNRLYWYRQTLGQGPEFLTYFQNEAQLEKSRLLSDRFSAERPKGSFSTLEIQRTEQGDSAMYLCASSPSRGEQFFGPGTRLTVL.

This clone was recorded only once. The chain is built from TRBV25-1 and TRBJ2-5, with 7 nucleotides matching TRBD2. The ends lost 3 bases at V and 13 bases at J; junction bases unmatched: 5. This CDR3 has 11 residues. From germline, CDR1 is MGHDK and CDR2 SYGVNS. The CDR3 DNA is TGTGCCAGCAGTGACAGACTAGCTTTGTACTTC. This encodes CASSDRLALYF.

V is TRBV10-3 and J is TRBJ1-5, with TRBD1 matching 7 bases. The junction had 5 bases not matched to a gene; V was cut back by 6 bases and J by 3 bases. The germline gives CDR1 ENHRY, CDR2 SYGVKD. The CDR3 extends over 14 amino acids. CDR3 protein: CAISETGFNQPQHF. The CDR3 nucleotides read TGTGCCATCAGCGAGACAGGGTTCAATCAGCCCCAGCATTTT.